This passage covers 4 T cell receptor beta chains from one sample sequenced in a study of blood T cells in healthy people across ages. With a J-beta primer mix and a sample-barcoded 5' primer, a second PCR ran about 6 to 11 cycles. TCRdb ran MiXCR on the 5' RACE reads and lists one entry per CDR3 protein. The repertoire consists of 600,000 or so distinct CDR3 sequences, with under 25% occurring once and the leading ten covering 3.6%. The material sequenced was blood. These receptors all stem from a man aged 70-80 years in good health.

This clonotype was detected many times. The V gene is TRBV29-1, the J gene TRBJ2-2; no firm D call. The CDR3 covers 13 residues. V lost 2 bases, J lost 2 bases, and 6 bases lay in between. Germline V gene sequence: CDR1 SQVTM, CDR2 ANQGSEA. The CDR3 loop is CSVEWHNTGELFF. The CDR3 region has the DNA TGCAGCGTTGAATGGCATAACACCGGGGAGCTGTTTTTT.

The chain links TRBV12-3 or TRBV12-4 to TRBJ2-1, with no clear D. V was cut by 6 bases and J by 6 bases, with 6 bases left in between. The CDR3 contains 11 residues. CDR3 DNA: TGTGCCAGCAGACTTGTCAATGAGCAGTTCTTC. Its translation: CASRLVNEQFF.

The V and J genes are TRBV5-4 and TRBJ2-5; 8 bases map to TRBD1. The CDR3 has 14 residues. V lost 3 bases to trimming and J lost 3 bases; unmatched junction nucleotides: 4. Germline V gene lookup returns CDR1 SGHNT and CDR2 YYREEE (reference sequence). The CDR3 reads CASSSQQGEETQYF. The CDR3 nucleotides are TGTGCCAGCAGCTCGCAACAGGGGGAAGAGACCCAGTACTTC.

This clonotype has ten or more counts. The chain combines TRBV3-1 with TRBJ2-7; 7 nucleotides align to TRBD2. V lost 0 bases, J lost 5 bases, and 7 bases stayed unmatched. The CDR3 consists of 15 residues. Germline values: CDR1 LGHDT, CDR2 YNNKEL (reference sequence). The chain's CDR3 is CASSQEWGGTNEQYF. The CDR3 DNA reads TGTGCCAGCAGCCAAGAATGGGGGGGGACCAACGAGCAGTACTTC.